This T cell receptor (beta chain) was identified during a study of vaccination and CD4 T cells after COVID-19. Across the whole study: Four females and six males made up the convalescents, with two Hispanic. Notes on the study in general: For convalescent patients, a median around 90% of reactive clones surfaced exclusively after vaccination.

As for treatment: roughly 11-day PBMC culture with coronavirus spike peptide pools or control peptides (ViraFEST assay). Fresh medium (containing IL-2) replaced half the medium on days 3 and 7. A note on this clonotype: What it recognizes is unknown.

An Oncomine TCR Beta short-read assay was used to sequence the DNA from cultured CD4+ T cells. Genomic DNA was taken out of cultured CD4+ T cells by extraction. TCRdb called the PCR reads again in MiXCR, with one record for every CDR3 protein. This table holds approximately 12,000 distinct CDR3 sequences, approximately 53% found once. V was clipped by 6 bases and J by 2 bases, with 17 bases between them. This CDR3 has 15 residues. This chain links TRBV12-3 or TRBV12-4 with TRBJ2-7, with D possibly being TRBD1 (5 bases). The sequenced material came from CD4+ T cells from blood, cultured in vitro. The sequence came from a human donor who had recovered from COVID-19. CDR3 coding DNA: TGTGCCAGCAGCCAAACCGACAGCCTAGCCTACGAGCAGTACTTC. This sequence encodes CASSQTDSLAYEQYF.